What follows are 10 T cell receptor beta chains derived from one specimen sequenced in a study of cytomegalovirus exposure and HLA in healthy donors. The PCR had 60 Vbeta and 13 Jbeta primers. Produced via immunoSEQ multiplex PCR; TCRdb's table is partial and in-frame only. The table shows about 130,000 clones, with approximately 87% occurring only once. The sequenced sample consisted of PBMCs. These receptors all stem from a middle-aged man in good health and CMV-seronegative.

V is TRBV9 and J is TRBJ2-5, with a possible D match to TRBD2 (6 bases). This CDR3 has 12 residues. CDR1 and CDR2 (germline): SGDLS, YYNGEE. The ends were cut back, 3 bases at V and 7 bases at J, with 10 bases in the middle. The CDR3 region has the DNA TGTGCCAGCAGCGGGGGACTGGGGACCCAGTACTTC. This sequence encodes CASSGGLGTQYF.

The chain combines TRBV28 with TRBJ2-3; 7 bases are a match to TRBD2. The CDR3 is made up of 17 amino acids. V lost 3 bases, J lost 2 bases, and 11 bases stayed unmatched. Germline CDR1 MDHEN, CDR2 SYDVKM. CDR3 amino acids: CASSFLVVAGVTDTQYF. CDR3 DNA sequence: TGTGCCAGCAGTTTTTTGGTCGTGGCGGGGGTCACAGATACGCAGTATTTT.

The rearrangement uses TRBV28 and TRBJ2-7, with 7 bases fitting TRBD1. CDR3 length: 13 residues. The junction had 5 bases not matched to a gene; V was cut back by 7 bases and J by 2 bases. Germline V lookup: CDR1 MDHEN, CDR2 SYDVKM. The CDR3 DNA sequence: TGTGCCAGCACCTGGACAGGCCCCTACGAGCAGTACTTC. Its protein product is CASTWTGPYEQYF.

The V and J genes are TRBV7-9 and TRBJ1-1, with D maybe TRBD1 (6 bases). Germline-derived CDR1 and CDR2 are SEHNR and FQNEAQ (reference sequence). The CDR3 runs 14 residues. Deletions cut 1 base from V and 5 bases from J, with 11 bases between. CDR3 sequence reads: CASSLGGGRTEAFF. As DNA, the CDR3 is TGTGCCAGCAGCTTAGGGGGGGGGCGAACTGAAGCTTTCTTT.

V gene TRBV6-6 combines with J gene TRBJ1-2, with 7 bases that match TRBD1. Germline V gene lookup returns CDR1 MNHNY and CDR2 SVGAGI (reference sequence). The length of the CDR3 is 14 residues. Unmatched junction bases numbered 6, after V lost 4 bases and J lost 4 bases. CDR3 protein: CASSSSTGAYGYTF. The CDR3 coding sequence is TGTGCCAGCAGTTCGAGCACAGGGGCCTATGGCTACACCTTC.

The V gene is TRBV21-1, the J gene TRBJ2-1; the D call TRBD1 from the table was never checked on the DNA. TRBV21-1 is listed as a pseudogene. The CDR3 runs 17 residues. CDR3 amino acids: CASTPPGTGSSYNEQFF. The CDR3 nucleotides read TGTGCCAGCACGCCCCCCGGGACAGGGAGCTCCTACAATGAGCAGTTCTTC.

The chain recombines TRBV4-1 with TRBJ1-4; D is uncertain. V dropped 10 bases and J dropped 0 bases, with 6 bases sitting between them. The germline V gene has CDR1 MGHRA and CDR2 YSYEKL. There are 12 residues in the CDR3. This CDR3 reads CATRATNEKLFF. The CDR3 nucleotides read TGCGCCACCCGGGCAACTAATGAAAAACTGTTTTTT.

This sequence joins TRBV28 and TRBJ1-3; 9 nucleotides align to TRBD1. Trimming cost V 4 bases and J 4 bases; bases outside gene matches: 8. CDR1 is MDHEN, CDR2 SYDVKM, per germline. The CDR3 covers 16 residues. The CDR3 sequence: CASSSARTGVGNTIYF. CDR3 bases: TGTGCCAGCAGTTCCGCGAGGACAGGGGTAGGAAACACCATATATTTT.

The rearrangement uses TRBV19 and TRBJ2-5, with unresolved D. The V gene lost 1 base and the J gene lost 7 bases, with 10 bases spanning the gap. Germline V gene data show CDR1 as LNHDA and CDR2 as SQIVND (reference sequence). CDR3 length: 13 amino acids. The CDR3 here is CASSIVDKSTQYF. In nucleotides, the CDR3 is TGTGCCAGTAGTATAGTCGACAAGTCGACCCAGTACTTC.

The table lists this clone with a count of one. The chain uses TRBV7-6 and TRBJ2-5, with TRBD2 matching 8 bases. The CDR3 spans 13 residues. V lost 6 bases to trimming and J lost 5 bases; unmatched junction nucleotides: 5. CDR1 and CDR2 (germline): SGHVS, FNYEAQ. The CDR3 sequence is CASRTGGLETQYF. In DNA, the CDR3 is TGTGCCAGCAGAACGGGGGGGCTGGAGACCCAGTACTTC.